Following are 10 T cell receptor beta chains from one sample sequenced in a study of vaccination and CD4 T cells after COVID-19. Treatment reported: approximately 9-day PBMC culture with coronavirus spike peptide pools or control peptides (ViraFEST assay). These receptors' targets are unknown. Cultured CD4+ T cells had their DNA profiled by the Oncomine TCR Beta short-read assay. From the PCR reads, TCRdb called clonotypes with MiXCR, one entry per CDR3 protein. The table has almost 20,000 distinct CDR3 sequences, about 40% seen once; the top ten hold about 26%. The specimen comprised CD4+ T cells from blood, cultured in vitro, sampled before SARS-CoV-2 vaccination. All receptors derive from a human donor who received a COVID-19 vaccine.

The chain employs TRBV25-1 and TRBJ2-3, with 8 bases that match TRBD1. CDR3 size: 12 residues. The V gene's germline CDR1 is MGHDK and CDR2 SYGVNS. J was trimmed by 6 bases and V by 4 bases; bases with no gene match: 0. CDR3 loop: CASSGTGDTQYF. In DNA form, the CDR3 reads TGTGCCAGCAGTGGGACAGGGGATACGCAGTATTTT.

This clonotype has just a few counts. Its ends do not fully match the called genes, so a read error is possible. The V call is TRBV30, the J call TRBJ2-1; 8 bases fit TRBD2. The length of the CDR3 is 13 residues. Germline CDR1 GTSNPN, CDR2 SVGIG (reference sequence). The CDR3 protein is CAWSVAGGGFYAF. CDR3 nucleotides: TGTGCCTGGAGTGTTGCGGGGGGCGGATTTTATGCCTTC.

This chain links TRBV6-1 with TRBJ2-1; 13 bases line up with TRBD2. The CDR3 covers 16 residues. Germline CDR1 reads MNHNS; CDR2 reads SASEGT. Trimming cost V 6 bases and J 9 bases; bases outside gene matches: 11. CDR3 sequence reads: CASRRTSGGPGSEQFF. CDR3 nucleotide sequence: TGTGCCAGCAGGAGGACTAGCGGGGGCCCTGGTAGTGAGCAGTTCTTC.

The chain employs TRBV19 and TRBJ2-3; tentative D call: TRBD1 (6 bases). CDR3 length equals 13 residues. Trimming left V 5 bases short and J 5 bases short, with 11 bases between. Germline loops: CDR1 LNHDA, CDR2 SQIVND (reference sequence). The CDR3, as DNA: TGTGCCAGTAGTCTTGCAGGGGAAGATACGCAGTATTTT. It translates to CASSLAGEDTQYF. Full variable domain (rest looked up from reference TRBV19 and TRBJ2-3): DGGITQSPKYLFRKEGQNVTLSCEQNLNHDAMYWYRQDPGQGLRLIYYSQIVNDFQKGDIAEGYSVSREKKESFPLTVTSAQKNPTAFYLCASSLAGEDTQYFGPGTRLTVL.

In this sample, this clonotype turned up a few times. CDR3 DNA sequence: TGTGCCAGCAGCGTAGCCCCACTAGTAGATTCACCCCTCCACTTT. This sequence encodes CASSVAPLVDSPLHF. This rearrangement joins TRBV9 to TRBJ1-6; D is ambiguous. Trimming shortened V by 0 bases and J by 8 bases, and 12 bases separated the two germline ends. This CDR3 has 15 residues. Germline CDR1 SGDLS, CDR2 YYNGEE.

The V call is TRBV7-9, the J call TRBJ2-5; 8 bases agree with TRBD1. From germline, CDR1 is SEHNR and CDR2 FQNEAQ (reference sequence). With V trimmed by 6 bases and J by 2 bases, 11 bases remained unmatched. CDR3 length: 16 residues. As DNA, the CDR3 is TGTGCCAGCAGTCCCAACAGGGGGAGAGATCAAGAGACCCAGTACTTC. Its protein product is CASSPNRGRDQETQYF.

The gene calls are TRBV2 and TRBJ2-3, with D unclear. This CDR3 has 14 amino acids. Per germline, CDR1 SNHLY and CDR2 FYNNEI. Trimming cost V 6 bases and J 2 bases, with 12 bases left between them. The CDR3: CASSMPASTDTQYF. The DNA for the CDR3 is TGTGCCAGCAGCATGCCCGCTTCCACAGATACGCAGTATTTT.

The V gene is TRBV19, the J gene TRBJ1-3; D call uncertain. Between the trimmed V and J ends, which lost 6 bases and 0 bases, there was a span of 9 bases. Germline CDR1 and CDR2: LNHDA and SQIVND (reference sequence). This CDR3 has 14 residues. CDR3 sequence: CASSQAHSGNTIYF. In DNA form, the CDR3 reads TGTGCCAGTAGCCAAGCCCACTCTGGAAACACCATATATTTT.

This chain uses TRBV24-1 with TRBJ2-2, with a weak D call TRBD1 (5 bases). Germline V gives CDR1 KGHDR, CDR2 SFDVKD. With 4 bases removed from V and 1 base from J, the gap between germline ends came to 15 bases. This CDR3 contains 17 residues. The CDR3 here is CATSDRKARGNTGELFF. DNA for the CDR3: TGTGCCACCAGTGACCGTAAGGCAAGGGGGAACACCGGGGAGCTGTTTTTT.

This clonotype was picked up a small number of times. This rearrangement joins TRBV6-1 to TRBJ1-5, with D unresolved. Trimming removed 3 bases from V and 11 bases from J, with 11 bases in between. Germline lookup yields CDR1 MNHNS and CDR2 SASEGT. CDR3 length: 12 residues. In DNA, the CDR3 is TGTGCCAGCAGTGAGGGTGGTAGGTCCCAGCATTTT. Translation: CASSEGGRSQHF.